This paragraph covers one T cell receptor (beta chain) sequence. This entry belongs to a study of blood T cells in healthy people across ages. The germline V gene has CDR1 MNHEY and CDR2 SMNVEV (reference sequence). The CDR3 length is 16 residues. With V trimmed by 2 bases and J by 5 bases, 7 bases remained unmatched. A sample-barcoded 5' primer and a J-beta primer mix were used in a second PCR of roughly 6 to 11 cycles. TCRdb used MiXCR to reprocess the 5' RACE reads, holding one entry per CDR3 protein. The table records approximately 2,000,000 distinct CDR3 sequences, roughly two fifths of them present only once.

The receptor's source is a human donor in good health. This chain connects TRBV27 to TRBJ2-1; 9 bases align to TRBD1. The sequenced sample consisted of blood. In nucleotides, the CDR3 is TGTGCCAGCAGTTTAATGTGGGACAGGGTTAACAATGAGCAGTTCTTC. Translation gives CASSLMWDRVNNEQFF.